The rows below give T cell receptor beta chains drawn from one sample of a study of cytomegalovirus exposure and HLA in healthy donors. The repertoire was sequenced with immunoSEQ multiplex PCR; TCRdb's copy has only in-frame clones and lacks some. Recorded for this sample: some 110,000 clones. The specimen was PBMCs. The receptors were sampled from a man aged 30 to 39 in good health and CMV-seronegative. Both conserved end residues are part of each CDR3. A D gene is named only where the DNA matches it firmly.

D,J,V,DNA,CDR3
NA,TRBJ2-3,TRBV12-5,TGTGCTAGTGGCCTCGGGACTAGCACAGATACGCAGTATTTT,CASGLGTSTDTQYF
NA,TRBJ1-1,TRBV21-1,TGTGCCAGCAGCATGGGGACAGGGGTAGACACTGAAGCTTTCTTT,CASSMGTGVDTEAFF
NA,TRBJ2-3,TRBV5-1,TGCGCCAGCAGCTTGTTCCCGGCAGATACGCAGTATTTT,CASSLFPADTQYF
NA,TRBJ2-1,TRBV6-1,TGTGCCAGCATGGCCACTAGCAGCTCCTACAATGAGCAGTTCTTC,CASMATSSSYNEQFF
TRBD1,TRBJ2-7,TRBV5-1,TGCGCCAGCAGCGGGACGACAGGGCATGACGTTGGGCAGTACTTC,CASSGTTGHDVGQYF
TRBD1,TRBJ1-2,TRBV7-9,TGTGCCAGCAGCTTAAACAGGGGCAACTATGGCTACACCTTC,CASSLNRGNYGYTF
NA,TRBJ1-6,TRBV19,TGTGCCAGTAGTATTCAATCAGGGGTCCGGAATTCACCCCTCCACTTT,CASSIQSGVRNSPLHF
NA,TRBJ1-6,TRBV9,TGTGCCAGCAGCGCCGACAAGAATTCACCCCTCCACTTT,CASSADKNSPLHF
NA,TRBJ1-2,TRBV6-5,TGTGCCAGCAGTCCTGGGGGCCAGCACTATGGCTACACCTTC,CASSPGGQHYGYTF
NA,TRBJ2-3,TRBV4-1,TGCGCCAGCAGCCAAGACCAGTATACGCAGTATTTT,CASSQDQYTQYF
NA,TRBJ1-1,TRBV7-8,TGTGCCAGCAGCCAACAGGGCATGCCCACGGAAGCTTTCTTT,CASSQQGMPTEAFF
TRBD1,TRBJ1-1,TRBV6-6,TGTGCCAGCAGTTCGAGACAGGGGAGGAACACTGAAGCTTTCTTT,CASSSRQGRNTEAFF
NA,TRBJ1-6,TRBV9,TGTGCCAGCAGCGTAGACAGAAATTCACCCCTCCACTTT,CASSVDRNSPLHF
NA,TRBJ1-2,TRBV29-1,TGCAGCGTTACCGACAAGGGGCAGGATGGCTACACCTTC,CSVTDKGQDGYTF
NA,TRBJ2-2,TRBV9,TGTGCCAGCAGCACCCCTGGCGGGCCGAACACCGGGGAGCTGTTTTTT,CASSTPGGPNTGELFF
TRBD1,TRBJ1-6,TRBV11-2,TGTGCCAGCAGCTTAACTAACAGGGGAATGGGGCATAATTCACCCCTCCACTTT,CASSLTNRGMGHNSPLHF
TRBD1,TRBJ1-2,TRBV5-4,TGTGCCAGCAGCACCTTCCTCGGACAGGGTGACTATGGCTACACCTTC,CASSTFLGQGDYGYTF
NA,TRBJ2-2,TRBV5-4,TGTGCCAGCAGCTTGATTCAGGGCGCCGGGGAGCTGTTTTTT,CASSLIQGAGELFF
TRBD1,TRBJ1-1,TRBV6-6,TGTGCCAGCAGTTACTCGACAGGGCATGCCACTGAAGCTTTCTTT,CASSYSTGHATEAFF
NA,TRBJ2-3,TRBV7-3,TGTGCCAGCAGCTTAAGAGGTGTAGCGACCCGAGGGGATACGCAGTATTTT,CASSLRGVATRGDTQYF
TRBD1,TRBJ2-7,TRBV5-6,TGTGCCAGCAGCCCATTAGGACAGGGTACCTACGAGCAGTACTTC,CASSPLGQGTYEQYF
NA,TRBJ1-2,TRBV6-6,TGTGCCATCTCCCCCTCGGGACAAACCTATGGCTACACCTTC,CAISPSGQTYGYTF
NA,TRBJ1-2,TRBV10-3,TGTGCCATCAGGGGAGACTCTAACTATGGCTACACCTTC,CAIRGDSNYGYTF
NA,TRBJ2-3,TRBV29-1,TGCAGCGTAGTCCCGGGACTGGTAACAGATACGCAGTATTTT,CSVVPGLVTDTQYF
NA,TRBJ1-1,TRBV4-2,TGTGCCAGCAGCCAGCAGGGCTTCGGCACTGAAGCTTTCTTT,CASSQQGFGTEAFF
TRBD1,TRBJ1-1,TRBV5-1,TGCGCCAGCAGCACAGGACAGGGATGGTCGAACACTGAAGCTTTCTTT,CASSTGQGWSNTEAFF
NA,TRBJ1-1,TRBV4-1,TGCGCCAGCAGCCAGGGGCCCAGCACTGAAGCTTTCTTT,CASSQGPSTEAFF
TRBD1,TRBJ1-4,TRBV5-1,TGCGCCAGCAGCTCGGGACAGGGAGGTGAAAAACTGTTTTTT,CASSSGQGGEKLFF
NA,TRBJ1-5,TRBV12-5,TGTGCTAGTGGTTTCCAGGGGCCGGTGGAGCCCCAGCATTTT,CASGFQGPVEPQHF
NA,TRBJ2-2,TRBV5-1,TGCGCCAGCAGCTTGGCCCCCCGGAGAAACACCGGGGAGCTGTTTTTT,CASSLAPRRNTGELFF
TRBD1,TRBJ1-1,TRBV12-5,TGTGCTAGTGGTTTAGACCGACAGGGTAACACTGAAGCTTTCTTT,CASGLDRQGNTEAFF
TRBD2,TRBJ2-1,TRBV19,TGTGCCAGTAGTGTTCAGCGGGGCGACAATGAGCAGTTCTTC,CASSVQRGDNEQFF
TRBD1,TRBJ1-5,TRBV28,TGTGCCAGCAGTCCGGGGACAGTCAACAATCAGCCCCAGCATTTT,CASSPGTVNNQPQHF
NA,TRBJ1-1,TRBV11-3,TGTGCCAGCAGCTTAGACAAGAAGGGGATGAACACTGAAGCTTTCTTT,CASSLDKKGMNTEAFF
NA,TRBJ2-5,TRBV6-5,TGTGCCAGCAGTTACTCCTCAGGGTGGGGACAAGAGACCCAGTACTTC,CASSYSSGWGQETQYF